This TCR beta chain was obtained from a study of immune evolution from preneoplasia to lung adenocarcinoma. Findings and caveats of the study: Clonality was highest in normal lung, lower in later-stage lesions apparently.

V gave up 4 bases and J gave up 1 base, with 7 bases separating them. Germline V CDR1 and CDR2: SGHTA, FQGTGA. The CDR3 covers 14 residues. Data came from immunoSEQ multiplex PCR; TCRdb stores just in-frame clones and leaves some out. The sample holds approximately 6,900 clones, roughly three quarters seen once. Comment on this clone: Its antigen is not identified.

The sample consisted of FFPE adjacent normal lung tissue. The receptor comes from a person aged 70 to 79 with lung adenocarcinoma. This rearrangement joins TRBV7-3 to TRBJ2-2; D is unresolved. The CDR3 DNA reads as TGTGCCAGCAGCTACCGACAGAACACCGGGGAGCTGTTTTTT. This codes for CASSYRQNTGELFF.